Sequencing of this TCR beta chain was carried out in a study of CD8 T cells in Susac syndrome. In the study overall: Patients with Susac syndrome were therapy-naive, taking corticosteroids, with some also receiving intravenous immunoglobulin, or taking intravenous immunoglobulin alone at the time their blood was drawn.

CDR3 length equals 16 residues. V dropped 1 base and J dropped 0; count of bases not matched to a gene: 5. Germline lookup yields CDR1 DFQATT and CDR2 SNEGSKA (reference sequence). Sequencing of TCR beta drew on CD8+ and CD4+ T cells from blood. TEMRA cells were FACS-enriched, while CD8+ and CD4+ T cells were negatively isolated. RNA was extracted with the RNeasy kit, and a quantity of 0.5 to 1 ug was reverse transcribed using random hexamers. TCRdb reanalysed the immunoSEQ multiplex PCR reads using MiXCR and keeps one entry per CDR3 protein. The sample shows 80,000 or so distinct CDR3 sequences, approximately 94% of them seen only once.

The receptor was derived from a human donor with Susac syndrome. The specimen sequenced was CD8+ T cells from PBMCs. This chain links TRBV20-1 with TRBJ2-5; 10 bases line up with TRBD2. DNA of the CDR3: TGCAGTGCTAGAGGCTTAGCGGGGGGCAACCAAGAGACCCAGTACTTC. This translates into CSARGLAGGNQETQYF.